The TCR beta chain under discussion was sequenced for a study of T cells in Graves' hyperthyroidism and ophthalmopathy. Broader study findings: Ophthalmopathy was identified by the model a median approximately six months ahead of onset. Within blood appeared most thyroid clonotypes that had expanded above 0.001.

Regions amplified from RNA transcripts were the TCR beta CDR3 regions. When the TCR CDR3 underwent first-round RT-PCR, the HTBI primer set was used. TCRdb reprocessed the multiplex PCR reads via MiXCR and lists one record per CDR3 protein. The repertoire holds over 700,000 distinct CDR3 sequences, with under 45% as singletons. This CDR3 is built from 16 residues. Trimming removed 6 bases from V and 4 bases from J, with 18 bases in between. The germline V gene encodes CDR1 SNHLY and CDR2 FYNNEI. Participants, patients aged 18 to 65, had newly diagnosed hyperthyroidism with a duration under 2 months. Not enrolled were patients with uncontrolled infection, other autoimmune disease, pregnancy or lactation. Regarding this clonotype: Its antigen is undetermined. This may come from a read error, since a much larger clone is one base off.

The V and J genes are TRBV2 and TRBJ2-2; D might be TRBD1 or TRBD2, each matching 6 bases. The sequenced sample was blood. This receptor was obtained from a woman between 40 and 55 years old with Graves' hyperthyroidism. The CDR3 sequence is CASSPGGRRSTGELFF. The CDR3 DNA reads as TGTGCCAGCAGCCCCGGGGGCAGGAGGAGCACCGGGGAGCTGTTTTTT.